This TCR beta chain originates from a study of cytomegalovirus exposure and HLA in healthy donors (dated by TCRdb to 2016 to 2017). Broadly, across the study: In an earlier analysis of roughly 590 of the donors, 276 Gb of sequence data and about 110 million unique TCR beta sequences from about 190 million T cells were reported. About 300 gigabases of sequencing data and approximately 85 million unique TCR sequences were included in an early release covering 550 to 800 HLA-typed donors. The genetic ancestry cluster associated with self-reported Caucasian donors included 81% of the approximately 410 genotyped donors. The aim of the study was to test whether cataloging public T cell receptors could identify signatures of past pathogen exposure. Using immunosequencing, the study profiled T cell repertoires from fewer than 850 subjects and related those repertoires to cytomegalovirus serostatus. In addition to the first cohort of 666 subjects, a separate validation cohort of under 150 different subjects was used. To predict cytomegalovirus infection status, the study brought together high-throughput TCR immunosequencing, statistical association of individual TCRs with disease status, and machine learning. A later analysis re-analyzed previously published TCR beta repertoires from 666 donors and added high-resolution HLA genotyping to study TCR occurrence patterns. Rather than drawing on any new phenotypic data, the later analysis identified candidate immune exposures from TCR beta sequences and the way those sequences occurred across donors. In an earlier analysis of 587 of the donors, high-throughput TCR beta sequencing was used to judge whether each TCR beta V gene segment behaved as functional or pseudogenic. Donor age, sex, ethnicity and CMV serostatus were compiled together with the repertoire data. In a later genetic analysis, genome-wide SNP genotypes for about 65% of the roughly 700 donors were used, and that subset was treated as a discovery cohort. Every repertoire in the discovery cohort had been generated on one and the same sequencing platform. HLA typing included class I and class II loci at four-digit resolution. The number of donors typed differed by locus, with roughly 620-640 for A, B, C, DRB1 and DQB1, 522 for DQA1, about 610 for DPA1, and some 440 for DPB1. A handful of DR-DQ haplotypes were treated as single units for association and clustering because of strong linkage in the cohort. Among about 400 genotyped donors of the cohort, an average of about 240,000 unique TCR beta nucleotide sequences was sequenced per donor, of which about 18% were non-productive.

According to the germline V gene (reference sequence), CDR1 reads SEHNR and CDR2 reads FQNEAQ. Spanning cysteine to phenylalanine, the CDR3 consists of 17 amino acids. The DNA shown is the 51-base CDR3, in frame from base 1. Study-wide findings and limitations: A further reported finding was that TCR beta sequences accurately predicted the HLA-A and HLA-B alleles for most subjects in the first cohort. In a later genetic analysis, a missense DCLRE1C variant was associated with V-gene and J-gene trimming of TCR beta chains, and the association was replicated in an independent cohort. This cohort had only TCR beta chains sequenced, and the lack of alpha or paired-chain data limited which features could be detected. Most TCR sequences were observed very rarely across donors, whereas some public TCRs were present in many individuals. When HLA alleles, especially DR and DQ, strongly co-occurred, attributing TCR associations to individual alleles was difficult. The authors suggested that the approach could potentially be extended to other disease states and immunological phenotypes. Compared with equally common non-associated chains, HLA-associated TCR beta chains in a later analysis were more clonally expanded and had lower generation probabilities. Most CMV-associated TCR beta chains appeared to be HLA-restricted in a later analysis, and the HLA associations seemed to be driven largely by CMV exposure. CMV serostatus was the only immune exposure information available for the cohort. A total of some 180 TCR beta chains were listed by the study as associated with cytomegalovirus. Some IMGT-functional V segments, including TRBV6-2 and TRBV6-3, could not be told apart with the 87-base-pair reads, so those segments were excluded. Broadly in line with IMGT annotations, most TCR beta V segments showed up in productive rearrangements about 87% or about 30% of the time in an earlier analysis of approximately 600 of the donors. A later analysis associated 15,000 to 20,000 TCR beta sequences with specific HLA alleles at a false discovery rate of 0.05. A group of highly shared sequence variants was considered likely to be a technical artifact of the sequencing pipeline. Because counts were too low, seventeen rarely observed V segments, including chromosome 9 orphons, were excluded from the earlier analysis of roughly 580 of the donors. A few of the identified cytomegalovirus-associated TCR beta chains were confirmed in vitro to be specific for cytomegalovirus antigens. The presence/absence analyses assumed that sequencing depth was roughly uniform across donors, and that assumption may not be true. HLA typing was unavailable for some donors at each locus, so association tests used only the typed subset. Linkage disequilibrium might explain the correlated functional status among segregating V segments, but an unknown experimental factor could not be excluded. In a later analysis, TCR association rates were found to vary across HLA loci, with the most associated TCRs seen for DRB1 alleles and the fewest for HLA-C alleles. A later analysis reported that several top co-occurrence clusters appeared linked to parvovirus B19, influenza, CMV and Epstein-Barr virus. In a later genetic analysis, fewer N-insertions in productive TCRs were reported among donors in an Asian-associated ancestry cluster than the roughly 670-donor mean. The classifier was reported to diagnose cytomegalovirus status with high specificity and sensitivity in both the original and validation cohorts.

Libraries were prepared through the immunoSEQ multiplex PCR assay. A mixture of 60 forward primers for TCR Vbeta segments and 13 reverse primers for TCR Jbeta segments was used in the multiplex PCR. Amplification of the CDR3 region of rearranged TCR beta genes was performed with a multiplex PCR assay on genomic DNA. On the Illumina HiSeq System, the amplified TCR beta libraries were sequenced as 87-base-pair reads. On the study's bioinformatics: A later analysis tallied 70 million to 100 million unique TCR beta chains across the 700 or so repertoires, and approximately 11 million of those chains were shared by two or more donors. To remove PCR and sequencing errors, raw reads were error-corrected and collapsed into unique sequences using a nearest-neighbor algorithm that merged closely related sequences. V, D and J gene segments were assigned by aligning CDR3 sequences to IMGT reference sequences. For a sequence to be retained, a match of at least six nucleotides was required to both a V gene segment and a J gene segment. Rearrangements were called productive when the CDR3 lacked stop codons and stayed in frame with V and J; all others were non-productive. Following IMGT convention, CDR3 was defined as the stretch from the second conserved V-encoded cysteine to the conserved J-encoded phenylalanine. In an earlier analysis of approximately 590 of the donors, sequences lacking an unambiguous match to a single V gene segment were excluded. In an earlier analysis of 587 of the donors, V segments were called functional above 56.7% productive rearrangements and were called segregating when the between-donor standard deviation exceeded 5%. To diagnose cytomegalovirus status from the catalog of TCR beta chain sequences, a statistical classification framework was built. V and J gene assignment, in a later analysis, came from comparing TCR nucleotide sequences with IMGT/GENE-DB human TR gene sequences. The TCRdist pipeline was used in a later analysis to assign CDR3 sequences and most-parsimonious VDJ recombination scenarios. A later analysis defined each TCR beta chain by its CDR3 amino acid sequence plus V-gene family, and excluded reads lacking a unique V-gene family. In a later analysis, 550 to 650 highly shared, low-generation-probability nucleotide sequences were removed to address suspected cross-contamination and a sequencing artifact. In a later analysis, a clonal expansion index for each public chain was calculated from normalized within-repertoire ranks of inferred template counts. In a later analysis, generation probabilities were computed with a VDJ recombination model fitted to out-of-frame rearrangements, and the resulting probabilities were checked against IGoR. In a later analysis, TCR-TCR, TCR-HLA and TCR-CMV co-occurrence was scored with hypergeometric tests, and a repertoire-size bias correction was applied to TCR pairs. In a later analysis, false discovery rates were estimated by permuting HLA or CMV assignments 20 times. In a later analysis, co-occurring TCRs were grouped using DBSCAN, and TCRdist sequence similarity was added for clustering within HLA-allele-positive subsets. For co-occurrence clustering, repertoires with fewer than 30,000 or more than 120,000 public chains were excluded, along with four to six repertoires with anomalous nucleotide sharing. Held by TCRdb, this immuneACCESS table contains in-frame sequences only and omits some clones. Under half of the omission traces to an unresolved V gene where checked; the cause of the rest is unknown. V and J calls plus clone size are reproduced from that table; the DNA served to infer D and trimming. This sample holds 50,000 or so clones; 81% were observed only once. Of the sample, about 2.5% is held by the ten largest clones.

A note on this clone: The clone's antigen remains unknown. The junction departs from germline at one end; a sequencing error may be responsible.

The cohort was made up of 666 healthy bone marrow donors. Cohort members were all nominally healthy when sampled, although unrecorded immune exposures were likely present. The donor tested CMV seropositive, placing the donor among the approximately 290 seropositive members of the cohort. A peripheral blood sample was provided by each donor, and peripheral blood mononuclear cells were used for TCR beta sequencing. The Qiagen DNeasy Blood Extraction Kit was used to extract genomic DNA from the blood cell samples. The sample was PBMCs. The receptor was isolated from a boy between 10 and 17 years old in good health and CMV-seropositive. The chain couples TRBV7-9 to TRBJ2-2; 10 bases in the middle match TRBD2. In nucleotides, the sequence is TGTGCCAGCTGCTTTGGGCTAGCGGGGGCGAACACCGGGGAGCTGTTTTTT. This translates into CASCFGLAGANTGELFF.